This T cell receptor (beta chain) comes out of a study of shared clonotypes between healthy human individuals. Broader study findings: Clonotype sharing across donors was expected to vary with sequencing depth. Rarefaction revealed incomplete sorted-subset sequencing despite large depth. The small donor group covered limited genetic and exposure diversity.

Assay used: immunoSEQ multiplex PCR; TCRdb lists only in-frame clones, some missing. The sample gives some 2,000,000 clones, about 95% of which show up once; 1.1% is in the top ten. The naive CD8 population came from CD45RO-negative cells selected for CCR7, without terminally differentiated effector memory CD45RA+ cells. With respect to this clone: Its target is not known.

Sequenced sample: naive CD8+ T cells sorted from blood. This TCR came from a man in his late teens or twenties in good health.

This chain's CDR3 is CASSQGQGSLSSYNEQFF. CDR3 in DNA: TGTGCCAGCTCCCAAGGACAGGGTAGTTTGAGCTCCTACAATGAGCAGTTCTTC. The chain combines TRBV18 with TRBJ2-1; 8 nucleotides line up with TRBD1. Looked up from germline, CDR1 is KGHSH and CDR2 is LQKENI. V trimming: 6 bases; J trimming: 0 bases; junction bases outside the gene matches: 13. CDR3 size: 18 residues.